This TCR beta chain was recovered during a study of shared clonotypes between healthy human individuals. CD8 cells regarded as naive lacked CD45RO, were positively chosen for CCR7, and omitted terminally differentiated effector memory CD45RA+ cells. The study's findings and limits: Expectations were that clonotype sharing among donors would be affected by sequencing depth.

The CDR3 contains 14 residues. Germline V gives CDR1 MDHEN, CDR2 SYDVKM. Trimming left V 6 bases short and J 3 bases short, with 15 bases between. Method: immunoSEQ multiplex PCR; TCRdb's copy keeps in-frame clones and lacks some. Of around 2,000,000 clones detected, about 92% appear once; the ten largest clones hold more than 1.5%. As regards this clone: Its antigen is not identified.

The sequencing sample was made of naive CD8+ T cells from PBMCs. J is TRBJ2-7 and V is TRBV28, with a possible D match to TRBD1 (5 bases). This sequence originates from a man between 18 and 35 years old in good health. Some clones in this sample may be carry-over from other donors' samples. The CDR3 loop is CASRPQGLGYEQYF. The CDR3 DNA sequence: TGTGCCAGCAGGCCCCAGGGTCTGGGCTACGAGCAGTACTTC.